Described below is a single T cell receptor (beta chain) sequence and its context. Generated by immunoSEQ multiplex PCR, the TCRdb table keeps only in-frame clones and is missing some. The table records over 50,000 clones, over 80% of them present only once. The sample is drawn from a study of T cell changes during pregnancy in multiple sclerosis. In germline, CDR1 is SQVTM, CDR2 ANQGSEA. The CDR3 covers 14 residues. V lost 6 bases and J 6 bases, leaving 17 bases between the germline ends. The sequence derives from a female donor with multiple sclerosis, enrolled in a pregnancy study. This rearrangement joins TRBV29-1 to TRBJ2-2; tentatively, D is TRBD1 (6 bases). The sequences come from CD4+ T cells from peripheral blood mononuclear cells, collected in the third trimester of pregnancy. CDR3 sequence reads: CSVDPTGAPGELFF. CDR3 DNA sequence: TGCAGCGTCGACCCGACAGGCGCCCCCGGGGAGCTGTTTTTT.